Given below is one TCR beta chain in context. This sample stems from a study of blood T cell repertoires in COVID-19. Study overall: Specimens from acute and convalescent COVID-19 originated in the United States, Italy and Spain. In each case, the material was cDNA or gDNA derived from T cells, B-cell-depleted T cells, or PBMCs.

This CDR3 region has 14 residues. Deletions cut 2 bases from V and 9 bases from J, with 15 bases between. Looked up from germline, CDR1 is WNHNN and CDR2 is SYGVQD (reference sequence). In the authors' methods: Estimation of nucleated cell counts was performed using reference gene primer amplification. Using immunoSEQ multiplex PCR, the repertoire was profiled, and TCRdb retains in-frame clones only, with some absent. That table gives V, J and clone size, and the DNA gave D and trimming. This sample has about 27,000 clones, with about 90% found just once. This sequence originates from a human donor in a cohort sampled during active COVID-19. What was sequenced was peripheral blood. The chain recombines TRBV10-1 with TRBJ2-3; TRBD1 might be the D (6 bases). The CDR3 region is CASSEGNRAPTQYF. The CDR3 DNA reads as TGCGCCAGCAGTGAGGGTAACAGGGCCCCCACGCAGTATTTT.